These 24 T cell receptor beta chains were all obtained from the same sample, sequenced in a study of beta chain features in type 1 diabetes. The isolated RNA, all of it, was reverse transcribed, so expressed TCRB transcripts were what got sequenced. Clones were sequenced by immunoSEQ multiplex PCR, and TCRdb holds only the in-frame ones, with some missing. The profile shows about 320,000 clones, about 15% of them singletons. The sequenced sample consisted of central memory CD4+ T cells from blood. Receptors were obtained from a man aged 30-40 years in good health.

Regarding this clone: A junction end diverges from the germline sequence, so it may reflect a read error. This sequence joins TRBV23-1 and TRBJ1-6; D gene ambiguous. TRBV23-1 falls under the ORF class, with uncertain function. This CDR3 has 18 amino acids. CDR3: CASSQDRQGYSDNSPLHF. The CDR3 bases are TGCGCCAGCAGCCAAGATCGGCAAGGCTACTCCGATAATTCACCCCTCCACTTT.

This clone showed up many times. The chain links TRBV7-9 to TRBJ2-2; 11 bases agree with TRBD1. Per the germline V gene, CDR1 is SEHNR and CDR2 is FQNEAQ (reference sequence). The V and J ends lost 11 bases and 6 bases, in that order; junction bases with no gene match: 8. CDR3 length: 14 amino acids. The CDR3 sequence is CACKDRGRAGELFF. CDR3 nucleotide sequence: TGTGCCTGTAAGGACAGGGGGCGCGCCGGGGAGCTGTTTTTT.

The V and J genes are TRBV9 and TRBJ2-5, with D perhaps matching TRBD1 (5 bases). This CDR3 region has 15 residues. The germline CDR1 and CDR2 sequences are SGDLS and YYNGEE. V lost 1 base, J lost 4 bases, and 14 bases lay in between. The CDR3 coding sequence is TGTGCCAGCAGCGTACAAAGGGGCCCTGGAGAGACCCAGTACTTC. Its protein is CASSVQRGPGETQYF. Drawing the rest from reference TRBV9 and TRBJ2-5, the complete variable domain is DSGVTQTPKHLITATGQRVTLRCSPRSGDLSVYWYQQSLDQGLQFLIQYYNGEERAKGNILERFSAQQFPDLHSELNLSSLELGDSALYFCASSVQRGPGETQYFGPGTRLLVL.

This clone was seen repeatedly, ten times or more. The rearrangement links TRBV4-3 to TRBJ1-1; D remains ambiguous. In germline, CDR1 is LGHNA, CDR2 YSLEER. V shed 0 bases and J shed 1 base, with 6 bases lying between them. The CDR3 consists of 14 residues. CDR3 coding DNA: TGCGCCAGCAGCCAAGATTTCCAGAACACTGAAGCTTTCTTT. Translated: CASSQDFQNTEAFF.

In DNA, the CDR3 is TGTGCCAGCAGTCGTCTAAGGAACTATGGCTACACCTTC. It translates to CASSRLRNYGYTF. The J gene is TRBJ1-2, the V gene TRBV14; D ambiguous. This CDR3 is built from 13 residues. Trimming pared 6 bases from V and 2 bases from J, leaving 10 bases between. Germline V gives CDR1 SGHDN, CDR2 FVKESK. The variable domain in full, with the rest retrieved from reference TRBV14 and TRBJ1-2, is EAGVTQFPSHSVIEKGQTVTLRCDPISGHDNLYWYRRVMGKEIKFLLHFVKESKQDESGMPNNRFLAERTGGTYSTLKVQPAELEDSGVYFCASSRLRNYGYTFGSGTRLTVV.

This clone was observed a few times. The V and J genes are TRBV18 and TRBJ2-1, with 7 positions matching TRBD1. Germline-derived CDR1 and CDR2 are KGHSH and LQKENI. V was clipped by 4 bases and J by 10 bases; unmatched bases: 13. The CDR3 runs to 15 residues. CDR3 DNA: TGTGCCAGCTCACGACAGGGTTCCCAGTCGCGCGAGCAGTTCTTC. Translation: CASSRQGSQSREQFF.

This clone was counted between two and nine times. This chain uses TRBV5-1 with TRBJ2-1; D perhaps matches TRBD2 (6 bases). Trimming stripped 0 bases from V and 3 bases from J, with 10 bases between. Germline-derived CDR1 and CDR2 are SGHRS and YFSETQ. The CDR3 covers 15 residues. CDR3 sequence reads: CASSLEGLNYNEQFF. CDR3 in DNA: TGCGCCAGCAGCTTGGAGGGACTGAACTACAATGAGCAGTTCTTC.

The chain is built from TRBV10-3 and TRBJ2-5; D unresolved. CDR1 is ENHRY, CDR2 SYGVKD, per germline. V was shortened by 0 bases and J by 5 bases, with 4 bases between the two germline ends. The CDR3 runs to 12 residues. Here the CDR3 reads CAISESRETQYF. CDR3 bases: TGTGCCATCAGTGAGTCCCGGGAGACCCAGTACTTC.

This clone was observed a few times. This chain connects TRBV2 to TRBJ1-4; D call uncertain. Per the germline V gene, CDR1 is SNHLY and CDR2 is FYNNEI. The CDR3 length is 13 residues. V was clipped by 8 bases and J by 7 bases, with 14 bases between them. The CDR3 sequence: CASASSEAEKLFF. The DNA of the CDR3 is TGTGCCAGCGCGTCGTCGGAGGCTGAAAAACTGTTTTTT. Full variable domain (remainder filled in from reference TRBV2 and TRBJ1-4): EPEVTQTPSHQVTQMGQEVILRCVPISNHLYFYWYRQILGQKVEFLVSFYNNEISEKSEIFDDQFSVERPDGSNFTLKIRSTKLEDSAMYFCASASSEAEKLFFGSGTQLSVL.

This chain uses TRBV6-6 with TRBJ2-1; D not certain. V was trimmed by 4 bases and J by 6 bases, leaving 10 bases between them. CDR1 is MNHNY, CDR2 SVGAGI, per germline (reference sequence). This CDR3 contains 13 residues. Here the CDR3 reads CASSWFTSNEQFF. CDR3 in DNA: TGTGCCAGCAGTTGGTTCACCTCCAATGAGCAGTTCTTC.

This clone was detected only a few times. Other DNA sequences in this sample translate to the same CDR3. This chain links TRBV7-9 with TRBJ1-1; no reliable D call. V lost 1 base and J lost 2, with 5 bases in between. In germline, CDR1 is SEHNR, CDR2 FQNEAQ (reference sequence). The CDR3 length is 13 residues. The CDR3 reads CASSLDRNTEAFF. The DNA of the CDR3 is TGTGCCAGCAGCTTAGACCGTAACACTGAAGCTTTCTTT.

This clone has at least ten counts. J is TRBJ2-7 and V is TRBV23-1; 8 positions agree with TRBD1. TRBV23-1 has ORF status, its function being uncertain. The CDR3 sequence is 12 residues long. CDR3 DNA: TGCGCAGTCTACAGGGGGACCTACGAGCAGTACGTC. Translation: CAVYRGTYEQYV.

Here the CDR3 reads CASSLPYPGETQYF. The CDR3 coding sequence is TGTGCCAGCAGCTTACCTTATCCAGGAGAGACCCAGTACTTC. This chain links TRBV7-2 with TRBJ2-7; D gene ambiguous. The DNA matches TRBJ2-5 better at its end, which makes the J call doubtful. The germline V gene encodes CDR1 SGHTA and CDR2 FQGNSA. This CDR3 region has 14 residues.

This clone has more than one count but fewer than ten. The chain carries TRBV5-4 and TRBJ2-4, with 7 bases identical to TRBD1. This CDR3 region has 17 residues. V shed 7 bases, J shed 0 bases, and the junction held 13 bases outside the gene matches. Germline V CDR1 and CDR2: SGHNT, YYREEE (reference sequence). The CDR3 DNA reads TGTGCCAGCCGGGACAGAGACGAGCACCTAGCCAAAAACATTCAGTACTTC. Its translation is CASRDRDEHLAKNIQYF.

The chain joins TRBV6-6 to TRBJ1-2, with D unclear. In germline, CDR1 is MNHNY, CDR2 SVGAGI (reference sequence). This CDR3 spans 13 amino acids. The V and J ends lost 0 bases and 8 bases respectively, with 10 bases between them. The CDR3, as DNA: TGTGCCAGCAGTTACTCCTGGGAAGGCGGCTACACCTTC. Translating it yields CASSYSWEGGYTF.

The J gene is TRBJ2-1, the V gene TRBV5-6, with D perhaps TRBD2 (5 bases). This CDR3 has 14 residues. V was trimmed by 4 bases and J by 4 bases, leaving 12 bases between them. The germline CDR1 and CDR2 sequences are SGHDT and YYEEEE. CDR3 nucleotide sequence: TGTGCCAGCAGCCGCATAGCGCGTTACAATGAGCAGTTCTTC. Its protein product is CASSRIARYNEQFF.

The table lists this clone with many counts. V is TRBV7-9 and J is TRBJ1-1; D not resolved. CDR3 size: 14 residues. The V end was cut by 7 bases, the J end by 6 bases, with 18 bases between. Germline V gene lookup returns CDR1 SEHNR and CDR2 FQNEAQ (reference sequence). The CDR3, as DNA: TGTGCCAGCATTAGGTCCGGGGTACGCGCTGAAGCTTTCTTT. As protein: CASIRSGVRAEAFF.

V is TRBV4-2 and J is TRBJ2-4; perhaps TRBD2 as D (6 bases). The germline CDR1 and CDR2 sequences are LGHNA and YNFKEQ. The CDR3 is 16 residues long. V lost 4 bases, J lost 3 bases, and 16 bases lay in between. This CDR3 is CASSRQEGLGKNIQYF. CDR3 coding DNA: TGTGCCAGCAGCCGGCAAGAGGGACTCGGCAAAAACATTCAGTACTTC.

This clone occurred a few times. The chain uses TRBV7-2 and TRBJ1-1, with 9 nucleotides matching TRBD1. Trimming took 5 bases from V and 6 from J; bases not matched to a gene: 4. The germline CDR1 and CDR2 sequences are SGHTA and FQGNSA. The CDR3 length is 13 residues. The CDR3 spells CASSLGQGPEAFF. For the CDR3, the DNA is TGTGCCAGCAGCCTGGGACAGGGCCCTGAAGCTTTCTTT.

This sequence joins TRBV6-5 and TRBJ2-5; 7 bases agree with TRBD1. The CDR3 contains 14 residues. Germline V gene sequence: CDR1 MNHEY, CDR2 SVGAGI. V dropped 6 bases and J dropped 2; count of bases not matched to a gene: 6. The CDR3 reads CASRWDRKQETQYF. CDR3 in DNA: TGTGCCAGCAGGTGGGACAGAAAACAAGAGACCCAGTACTTC.

Comments on this clone: The identical CDR3 is also encoded by other nucleotide sequences in the sample. This chain links TRBV5-1 with TRBJ2-7; 8 bases are a match to TRBD1. The CDR3 runs 14 residues. V shed 3 bases and J 2 bases; nucleotides not matched to a gene: 4. Germline assignment: CDR1 SGHRS and CDR2 YFSETQ. CDR3 protein: CASSSGQGAYEQYF. CDR3 sequence (DNA): TGCGCCAGCAGCTCTGGACAGGGAGCCTACGAGCAGTACTTC.

V and J are TRBV4-3 and TRBJ2-1; 7 nucleotides agree with TRBD1. Trimming removed 4 bases from V and 8 bases from J; junction bases left unmatched: 5. The CDR3 spans 13 residues. Germline V gene lookup returns CDR1 LGHNA and CDR2 YSLEER. The CDR3 loop is CASSRYRGDEQFF. CDR3 bases: TGCGCCAGCAGCCGATACAGGGGCGATGAGCAGTTCTTC.

By its share, this clone is medium-sized. This chain connects TRBV14 to TRBJ2-5; tentatively, D is TRBD2 (5 bases). Germline-derived CDR1 and CDR2 are SGHDN and FVKESK. V shed 0 bases and J shed 6 bases, with 17 bases lying between them. CDR3 size: 16 residues. The CDR3 loop reads CASSQDFGGGLQTQYF. Here the CDR3 DNA reads TGTGCCAGCAGCCAAGATTTTGGCGGAGGCCTACAGACCCAGTACTTC.

This clone came up a few times. The CDR3 nucleotides are TGTGCCAGCAGCTTAGGTGGGGAGTACGAGCAGTACGTC. Its protein product is CASSLGGEYEQYV. The V gene is TRBV7-2, the J gene TRBJ2-7; a possible D gene is TRBD2 (5 bases). V lost 1 base and J 4 bases, leaving 8 bases between the germline ends. This CDR3 is built from 13 residues. Per the germline V gene, CDR1 is SGHTA and CDR2 is FQGNSA.